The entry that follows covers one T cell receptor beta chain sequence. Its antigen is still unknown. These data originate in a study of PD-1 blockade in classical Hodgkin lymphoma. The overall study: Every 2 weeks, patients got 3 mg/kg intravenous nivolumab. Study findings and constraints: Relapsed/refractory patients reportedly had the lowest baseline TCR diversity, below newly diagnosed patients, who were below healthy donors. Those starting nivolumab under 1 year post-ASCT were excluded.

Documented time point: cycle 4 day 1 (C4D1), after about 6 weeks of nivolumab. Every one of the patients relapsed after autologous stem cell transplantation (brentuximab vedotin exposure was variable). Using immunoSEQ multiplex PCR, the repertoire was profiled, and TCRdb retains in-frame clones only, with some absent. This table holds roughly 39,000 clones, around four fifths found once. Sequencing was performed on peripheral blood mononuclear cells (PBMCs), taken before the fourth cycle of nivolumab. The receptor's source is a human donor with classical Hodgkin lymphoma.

The CDR3 loop reads CASSSPRQGAGDTQYF. The CDR3 DNA sequence: TGTGCCAGCAGTTCGCCCCGACAGGGCGCCGGAGATACGCAGTATTTT. V is TRBV28 and J is TRBJ2-3, with 7 bases aligning to TRBD1. Per the germline V gene, CDR1 is MDHEN and CDR2 is SYDVKM. The ends lost 4 bases at V and 5 bases at J; junction bases unmatched: 12. CDR3 length: 16 residues.